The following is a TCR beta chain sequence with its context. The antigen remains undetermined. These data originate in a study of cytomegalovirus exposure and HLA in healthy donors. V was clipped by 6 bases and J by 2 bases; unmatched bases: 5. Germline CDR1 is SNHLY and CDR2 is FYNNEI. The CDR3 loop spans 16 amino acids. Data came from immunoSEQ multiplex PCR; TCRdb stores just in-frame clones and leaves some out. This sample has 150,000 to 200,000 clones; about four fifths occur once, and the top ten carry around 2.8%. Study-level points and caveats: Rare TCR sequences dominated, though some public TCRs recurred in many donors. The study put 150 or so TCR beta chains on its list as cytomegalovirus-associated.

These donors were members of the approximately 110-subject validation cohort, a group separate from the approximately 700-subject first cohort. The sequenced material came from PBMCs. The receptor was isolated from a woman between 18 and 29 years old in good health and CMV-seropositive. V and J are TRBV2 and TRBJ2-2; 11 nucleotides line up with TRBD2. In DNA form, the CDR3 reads TGTGCCAGCAGCGATAGCGGGGGGGCCAACACCGGGGAGCTGTTTTTT. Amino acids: CASSDSGGANTGELFF.